These 21 T cell receptor beta chains share one sample of origin, sequenced in a study of blood T cell repertoires in COVID-19. Generated by immunoSEQ multiplex PCR, the TCRdb table keeps only in-frame clones and is missing some. The sample lists under 300,000 clones, about 90% seen once, with about 1.2% in the top ten. Specimen: PBMCs or T cells enriched from blood (not recorded which). These receptors were obtained from a human donor in a cohort exposed to, infected with or recovered from COVID-19 (not recorded which). The donor label of this sample is uncertain.

The chain combines TRBV19 with TRBJ2-1; a weak D match, TRBD1 (5 bases). The CDR3 loop spans 14 amino acids. Germline CDR1 reads LNHDA; CDR2 reads SQIVND (reference sequence). The V and J ends lost 6 bases and 2 bases respectively, with 11 bases between them. CDR3 residues: CASSPGYAYNEQFF. As DNA, the CDR3 is TGTGCCAGTAGCCCAGGGTACGCCTACAATGAGCAGTTCTTC.

This rearrangement joins TRBV19 to TRBJ2-3; 11 positions agree with TRBD1. Germline CDR1 and CDR2: LNHDA and SQIVND (reference sequence). V shed 5 bases, J shed 1 base, and the junction held 2 bases outside the gene matches. This CDR3 is 15 amino acids long. CDR3 bases: TGTGCCAGTAGTCCGGACAGGGGGCGCACAGATACGCAGTATTTT. It encodes CASSPDRGRTDTQYF.

The chain links TRBV7-2 to TRBJ2-3; 10 bases match TRBD2. CDR3 size: 15 residues. Germline V gene data show CDR1 as SGHTA and CDR2 as FQGNSA. Trimming took 4 bases from V and 3 from J; bases not matched to a gene: 4. The CDR3: CASSSQRGGTDTQYF. The CDR3 DNA is TGTGCCAGCAGCTCACAGCGGGGGGGGACAGATACGCAGTATTTT. Variable domain in full (rest from reference TRBV7-2 and TRBJ2-3): GAGVSQSPSNKVTEKGKDVELRCDPISGHTALYWYRQSLGQGLEFLIYFQGNSAPDKSGLPSDRFSAERTGGSVSTLTIQRTQQEDSAVYLCASSSQRGGTDTQYFGPGTRLTVL.

The rearrangement uses TRBV5-1 and TRBJ2-3, with D possibly being TRBD2 (5 bases). This CDR3 is 15 amino acids long. Deletions cut 2 bases from V and 0 bases from J, with 10 bases between. Germline-derived CDR1 and CDR2 are SGHRS and YFSETQ. CDR3 DNA sequence: TGCGCCAGCAGCTTTGAGGGCCCTAGCACAGATACGCAGTATTTT. This translates into CASSFEGPSTDTQYF.

The chain has TRBV5-1 and TRBJ1-2; TRBD1 agrees at 11 bases. This CDR3 has 14 amino acids. Per germline, CDR1 SGHRS and CDR2 YFSETQ. The J segment lost 7 bases and the V segment lost 2 bases, leaving 4 bases of the junction unmatched. The CDR3 region is CASSLGQGAFGYTF. The CDR3 coding sequence is TGCGCCAGCAGCTTAGGACAGGGGGCTTTTGGCTACACCTTC.

The genes are TRBV24-1 and TRBJ2-2, with 7 bases aligning to TRBD2. Trimming at V came to 11 bases and at J to 5 bases, leaving 7 bases not matched to a gene. From germline, CDR1 is KGHDR and CDR2 SFDVKD. The CDR3 extends over 13 amino acids. This CDR3 reads CAISKGGTGELFF. The CDR3 nucleotides are TGTGCCATTTCAAAGGGAGGGACCGGGGAGCTGTTTTTT.

This chain uses TRBV2 with TRBJ1-5, with no clear D. The germline CDR1 and CDR2 sequences are SNHLY and FYNNEI. The CDR3 covers 13 residues. The V and J ends lost 1 base and 5 bases respectively, with 6 bases between them. In nucleotides, the CDR3 is TGTGCCAGCAGTGAAGGGTGGCATCAGCCCCAGCATTTT. Amino acid sequence: CASSEGWHQPQHF.

This clone was detected only once. The chain links TRBV19 to TRBJ1-1; no firm D call. Germline CDR1 LNHDA, CDR2 SQIVND (reference sequence). The CDR3 contains 14 residues. V was clipped by 2 bases and J by 5 bases, with 12 bases between them. The CDR3 here is CASSILSRYTEAFF. CDR3 nucleotides: TGTGCCAGTAGTATACTTTCGAGGTATACTGAAGCTTTCTTT.

V gene TRBV19 combines with J gene TRBJ1-2; 7 bases agree with TRBD1. The CDR3 sequence is 11 residues long. Germline lookup yields CDR1 LNHDA and CDR2 SQIVND (reference sequence). V dropped 10 bases and J dropped 6; count of bases not matched to a gene: 5. CDR3 region: CATQQGHGYTF. The CDR3 region has the DNA TGTGCCACTCAACAGGGGCATGGCTACACCTTC.

This clone was recorded a few times. The chain is built from TRBV10-3 and TRBJ2-7; 7 positions match TRBD2. CDR1 and CDR2 from the germline V gene are ENHRY and SYGVKD. Trimming cost V 6 bases and J 3 bases; bases outside gene matches: 11. This CDR3 comprises 15 residues. The CDR3 bases are TGTGCCATCAGAGTTACTAGCGCAGAGAACTACGAGCAGTACTTC. This translates into CAIRVTSAENYEQYF.

The chain carries TRBV27 and TRBJ2-3; 7 bases map to TRBD2. With V trimmed by 6 bases and J by 0 bases, 18 bases remained unmatched. The CDR3 loop spans 19 amino acids. Germline V CDR1 and CDR2: MNHEY, SMNVEV (reference sequence). CDR3 DNA sequence: TGTGCCAGCAGCAGGAGAGGACTAGTAACGGTACCTAGCACAGATACGCAGTATTTT. Residues: CASSRRGLVTVPSTDTQYF.

The V gene is TRBV5-5, the J gene TRBJ1-2; 10 nucleotides line up with TRBD1. J was trimmed by 2 bases and V by 4 bases; bases with no gene match: 11. This CDR3 has 17 amino acids. The germline gives CDR1 SGHKS, CDR2 YYEKEE (reference sequence). The CDR3 loop is CASSLDLGTGENYGYTF. CDR3 in DNA: TGTGCCAGCAGCCTAGATCTCGGGACAGGGGAAAACTATGGCTACACCTTC.

The rearrangement uses TRBV5-8 and TRBJ1-2; 7 nucleotides match TRBD1. Germline V gene data show CDR1 as SGHTS and CDR2 as YDEGEE. V lost 2 bases, J lost 6 bases, and 4 bases stayed unmatched. This CDR3 is 13 amino acids long. The CDR3 is CASSFDREDGYTF. The CDR3 DNA sequence: TGTGCCAGCAGCTTTGACAGGGAGGATGGCTACACCTTC.

The CDR3 sequence is CSVRRQGYGYTF. The CDR3 DNA sequence: TGCAGCGTTCGACGACAGGGCTATGGCTACACCTTC. The J gene is TRBJ1-2, the V gene TRBV29-1; 7 bases line up with TRBD1. The CDR3 has 12 residues. The junction had 4 bases not matched to a gene; V was cut back by 5 bases and J by 4 bases. CDR1 is SQVTM, CDR2 ANQGSEA, per germline.

The rearrangement joins TRBV5-1 to TRBJ1-6; TRBD1 matches at 7 bases. Germline V lookup: CDR1 SGHRS, CDR2 YFSETQ. The J segment lost 9 bases and the V segment lost 4 bases, leaving 1 base of the junction unmatched. This CDR3 has 12 amino acids. The CDR3 nucleotides read TGCGCCAGCAGCCCAGGGGGTTCACCCCTCCACTTT. Amino acids: CASSPGGSPLHF.

This clone occurred once. V is TRBV10-3 and J is TRBJ1-5, with D possibly matching TRBD1 (5 bases). Trimming took off 10 bases at V and 3 bases at J, with 16 bases between the two ends. Looked up from germline, CDR1 is ENHRY and CDR2 is SYGVKD. This CDR3 comprises 14 residues. CDR3 bases: TGTGCCACCAAGAAACAGGATACCAATCAGCCCCAGCATTTT. Protein sequence: CATKKQDTNQPQHF.

V gene TRBV3-1 (or the pseudogene TRBV3-2) combines with J gene TRBJ1-2; 8 nucleotides align to TRBD1. Unmatched junction bases numbered 9, after V lost 6 bases and J lost 6 bases. This CDR3 has 14 amino acids. CDR1 is LGHDT, CDR2 YNNKEL, per germline (reference sequence). CDR3 coding DNA: TGTGCCAGCAGGGCCGCGGCAGGGGGCCATGGCTACACCTTC. It is translated as CASRAAAGGHGYTF.

The V and J genes are TRBV7-8 and TRBJ1-1; 9 positions match TRBD1. The CDR3 runs 17 residues. CDR1 is SGHVS, CDR2 FQNEAQ, per germline. V shed 2 bases, J shed 4 bases, and the junction held 11 bases outside the gene matches. The CDR3: CASSLRQGGPLSTEAFF. Here the CDR3 DNA reads TGTGCCAGCAGCTTAAGACAGGGGGGCCCCCTGAGCACTGAAGCTTTCTTT.

This sequence joins TRBV28 and TRBJ2-3; D is ambiguous. The CDR3 runs 12 residues. V lost 5 bases and J 6 bases, leaving 9 bases between the germline ends. The V gene's germline CDR1 is MDHEN and CDR2 SYDVKM. CDR3 coding DNA: TGTGCCAGCAGTCCAGAGAGGGATACGCAGTATTTT. Amino acids: CASSPERDTQYF.

The CDR3: CASRQGIGAEAFF. CDR3 sequence (DNA): TGTGCCAGCAGGCAGGGTATAGGGGCTGAAGCTTTCTTT. This chain uses TRBV27 with TRBJ1-1; possibly TRBD1 for D (5 bases). Germline assignment: CDR1 MNHEY and CDR2 SMNVEV (reference sequence). CDR3 length: 13 amino acids. V lost 6 bases to trimming and J lost 6 bases, with 14 bases between them.

By sample share, this clone is medium-sized. The rearrangement joins TRBV10-3 to TRBJ1-5; 8 positions agree with TRBD1. The CDR3 sequence is 14 residues long. Per germline, CDR1 ENHRY and CDR2 SYGVKD. Trimming took 4 bases from V and 2 from J; bases not matched to a gene: 1. The CDR3 DNA follows: TGTGCCATCAGTGTACAGGGGGGCAATCAGCCCCAGCATTTT. This translates into CAISVQGGNQPQHF.